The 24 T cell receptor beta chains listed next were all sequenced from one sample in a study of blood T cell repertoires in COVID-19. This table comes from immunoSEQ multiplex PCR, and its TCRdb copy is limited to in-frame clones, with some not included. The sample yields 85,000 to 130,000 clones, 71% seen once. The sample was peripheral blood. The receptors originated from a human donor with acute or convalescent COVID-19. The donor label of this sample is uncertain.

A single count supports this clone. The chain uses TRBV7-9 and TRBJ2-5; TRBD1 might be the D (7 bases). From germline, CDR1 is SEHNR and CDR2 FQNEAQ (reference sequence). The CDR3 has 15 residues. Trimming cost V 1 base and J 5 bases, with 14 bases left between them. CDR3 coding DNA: TGTGCCAGCAGCTTAGGTGTCAGGGGGGAGGAGACCCAGTACTTC. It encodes CASSLGVRGEETQYF.

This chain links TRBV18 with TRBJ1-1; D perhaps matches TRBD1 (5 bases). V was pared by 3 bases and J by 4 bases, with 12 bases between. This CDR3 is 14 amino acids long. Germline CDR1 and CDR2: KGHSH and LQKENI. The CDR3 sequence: CASSPGGRGTEAFF. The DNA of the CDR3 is TGTGCCAGCTCACCGGGGGGTAGGGGCACTGAAGCTTTCTTT. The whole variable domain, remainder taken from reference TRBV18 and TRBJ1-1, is NAGVMQNPRHLVRRRGQEARLRCSPMKGHSHVYWYRQLPEEGLKFMVYLQKENIIDESGMPKERFSAEFPKEGPSILRIQQVVRGDSAAYFCASSPGGRGTEAFFGQGTRLTVV.

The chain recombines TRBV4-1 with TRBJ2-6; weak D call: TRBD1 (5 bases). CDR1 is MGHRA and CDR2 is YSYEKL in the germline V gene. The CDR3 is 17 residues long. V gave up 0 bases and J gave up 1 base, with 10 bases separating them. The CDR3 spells CASSQDLSGSGANVLTF. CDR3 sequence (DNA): TGCGCCAGCAGCCAAGACTTATCAGGGTCTGGGGCCAACGTCCTGACTTTC.

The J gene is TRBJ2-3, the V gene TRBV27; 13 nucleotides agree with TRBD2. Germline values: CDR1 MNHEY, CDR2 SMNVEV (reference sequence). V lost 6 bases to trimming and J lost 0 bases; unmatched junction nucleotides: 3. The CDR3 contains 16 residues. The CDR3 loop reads CASRLAGGISTDTQYF. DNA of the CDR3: TGTGCCAGCAGACTAGCGGGGGGGATTAGCACAGATACGCAGTATTTT.

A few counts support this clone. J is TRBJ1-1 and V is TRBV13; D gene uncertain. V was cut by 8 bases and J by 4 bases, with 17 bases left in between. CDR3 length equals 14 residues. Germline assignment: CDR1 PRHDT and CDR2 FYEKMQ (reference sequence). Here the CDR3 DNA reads TGTGCCAGCGGCTGGGAGATTATGAGCACTGAAGCTTTCTTT. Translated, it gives CASGWEIMSTEAFF.

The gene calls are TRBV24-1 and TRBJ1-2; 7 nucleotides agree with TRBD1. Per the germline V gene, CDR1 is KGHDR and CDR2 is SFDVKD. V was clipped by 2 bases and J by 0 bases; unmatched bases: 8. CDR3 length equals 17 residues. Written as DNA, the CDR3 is TGTGCCACCAGTGATTCCGGAACAGGGGTTTCTAACTATGGCTACACCTTC. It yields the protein CATSDSGTGVSNYGYTF.

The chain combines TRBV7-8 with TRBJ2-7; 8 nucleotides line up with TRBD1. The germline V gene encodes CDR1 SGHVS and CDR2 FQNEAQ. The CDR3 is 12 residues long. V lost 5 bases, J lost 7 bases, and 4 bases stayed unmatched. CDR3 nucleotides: TGTGCCAGCAGCCTGACAGGGGAAGAGCAGTACGTC. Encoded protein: CASSLTGEEQYV.

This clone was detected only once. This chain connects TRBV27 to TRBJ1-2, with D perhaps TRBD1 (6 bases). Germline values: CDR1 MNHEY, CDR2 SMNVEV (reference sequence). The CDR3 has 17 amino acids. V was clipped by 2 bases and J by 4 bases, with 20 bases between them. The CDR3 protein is CASSLSTEWGHAYGYTF. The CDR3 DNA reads TGTGCCAGCAGTTTAAGTACCGAGTGGGGGCATGCCTATGGCTACACCTTC.

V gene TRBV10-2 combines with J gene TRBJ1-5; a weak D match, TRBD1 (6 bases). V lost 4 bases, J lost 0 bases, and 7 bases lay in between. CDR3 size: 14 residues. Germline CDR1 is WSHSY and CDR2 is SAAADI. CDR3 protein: CASSAGVSNQPQHF. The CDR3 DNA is TGCGCCAGCAGTGCAGGGGTTAGCAATCAGCCCCAGCATTTT.

The CDR3 here is CASSVWGKQGSEAFF. In nucleotides, the CDR3 is TGTGCCAGCAGCGTATGGGGAAAACAGGGGTCTGAAGCTTTCTTT. The V gene is TRBV9, the J gene TRBJ1-1, with TRBD1 matching over 7 bases. With V trimmed by 1 base and J by 6 bases, 9 bases remained unmatched. This CDR3 comprises 15 residues. Germline-derived CDR1 and CDR2 are SGDLS and YYNGEE.

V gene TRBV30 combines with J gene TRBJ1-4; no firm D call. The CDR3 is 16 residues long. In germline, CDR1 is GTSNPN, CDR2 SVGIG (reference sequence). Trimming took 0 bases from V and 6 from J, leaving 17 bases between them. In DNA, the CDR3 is TGTGCCTGGAGTGTCCAGTCAGGCCCTACCTATGAAAAACTGTTTTTT. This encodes CAWSVQSGPTYEKLFF.

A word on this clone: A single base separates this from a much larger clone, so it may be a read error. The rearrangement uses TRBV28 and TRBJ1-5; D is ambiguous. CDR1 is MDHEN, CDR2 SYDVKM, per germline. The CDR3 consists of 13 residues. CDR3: CVSSFFGNQPQHF. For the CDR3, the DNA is TGTGTCAGCAGTTTCTTCGGGAATCAGCCCCAGCATTTT.

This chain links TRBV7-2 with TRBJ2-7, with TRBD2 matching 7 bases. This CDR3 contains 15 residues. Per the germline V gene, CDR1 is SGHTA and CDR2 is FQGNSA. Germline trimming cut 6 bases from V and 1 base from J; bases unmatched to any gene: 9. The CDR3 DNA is TGTGCCAGCAGTAATACGGGGGGTCTGTCCTACGAGCAGTACTTC. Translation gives CASSNTGGLSYEQYF.

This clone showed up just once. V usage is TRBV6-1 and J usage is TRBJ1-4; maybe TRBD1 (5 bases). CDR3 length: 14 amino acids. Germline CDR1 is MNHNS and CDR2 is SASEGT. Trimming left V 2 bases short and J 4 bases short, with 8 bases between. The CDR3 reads CASSEQGYNEKLFF. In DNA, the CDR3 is TGTGCCAGCAGTGAACAGGGATATAATGAAAAACTGTTTTTT.

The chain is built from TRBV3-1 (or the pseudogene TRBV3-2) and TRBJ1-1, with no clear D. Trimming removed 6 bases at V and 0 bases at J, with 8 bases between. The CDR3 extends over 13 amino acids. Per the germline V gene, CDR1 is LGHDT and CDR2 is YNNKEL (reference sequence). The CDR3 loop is CASRGTVNTEAFF. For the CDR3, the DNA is TGTGCCAGCAGAGGTACAGTGAACACTGAAGCTTTCTTT.

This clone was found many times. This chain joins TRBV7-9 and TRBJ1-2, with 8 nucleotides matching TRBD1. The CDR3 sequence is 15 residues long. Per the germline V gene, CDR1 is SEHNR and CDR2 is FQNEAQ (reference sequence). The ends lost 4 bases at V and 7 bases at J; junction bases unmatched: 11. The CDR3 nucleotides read TGTGCCAGCAGCTGGGACAGGTGGGGAGTCGGTGGCTACACCTTC. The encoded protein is CASSWDRWGVGGYTF. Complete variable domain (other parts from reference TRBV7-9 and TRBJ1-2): DTGVSQNPRHKITKRGQNVTFRCDPISEHNRLYWYRQTLGQGPEFLTYFQNEAQLEKSRLLSDRFSAERPKGSFSTLEIQRTEQGDSAMYLCASSWDRWGVGGYTFGSGTRLTVV.

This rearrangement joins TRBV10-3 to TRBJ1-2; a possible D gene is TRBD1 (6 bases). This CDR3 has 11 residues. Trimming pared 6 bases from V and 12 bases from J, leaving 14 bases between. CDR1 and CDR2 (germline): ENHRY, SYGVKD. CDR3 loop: CAISLQGSHTF. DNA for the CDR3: TGTGCCATCAGCCTACAGGGTAGTCACACCTTC.

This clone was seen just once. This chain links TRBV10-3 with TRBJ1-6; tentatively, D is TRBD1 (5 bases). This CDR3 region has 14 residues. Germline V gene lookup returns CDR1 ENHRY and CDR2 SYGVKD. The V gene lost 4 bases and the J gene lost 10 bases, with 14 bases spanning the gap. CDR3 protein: CAISGAGEKSPLHF. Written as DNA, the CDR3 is TGTGCCATCAGTGGTGCGGGGGAAAAATCACCCCTCCACTTT.

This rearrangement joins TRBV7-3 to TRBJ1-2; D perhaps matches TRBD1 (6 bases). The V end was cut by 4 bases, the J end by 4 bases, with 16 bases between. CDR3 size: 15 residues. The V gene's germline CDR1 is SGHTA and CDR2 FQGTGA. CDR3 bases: TGTGCCAGCAGCTCGCCCCTGAGGGGGATCTATGGCTACACCTTC. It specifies CASSSPLRGIYGYTF.

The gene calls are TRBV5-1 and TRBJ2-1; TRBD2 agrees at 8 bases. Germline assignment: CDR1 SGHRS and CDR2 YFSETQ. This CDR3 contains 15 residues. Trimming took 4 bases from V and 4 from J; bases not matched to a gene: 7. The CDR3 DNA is TGCGCCAGCAGCCCCGTGGCGGGGGGATACAATGAGCAGTTCTTC. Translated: CASSPVAGGYNEQFF.

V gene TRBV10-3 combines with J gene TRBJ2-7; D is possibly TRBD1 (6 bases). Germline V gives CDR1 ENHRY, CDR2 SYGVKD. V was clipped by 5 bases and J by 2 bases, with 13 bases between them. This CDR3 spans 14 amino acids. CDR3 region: CAISTGRGAYEQYF. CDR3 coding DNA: TGTGCCATCAGTACAGGGCGAGGGGCCTACGAGCAGTACTTC.

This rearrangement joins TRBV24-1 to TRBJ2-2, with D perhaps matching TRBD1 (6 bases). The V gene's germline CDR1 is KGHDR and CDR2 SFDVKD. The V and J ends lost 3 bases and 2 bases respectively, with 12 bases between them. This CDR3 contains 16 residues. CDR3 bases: TGTGCCACCAGTGATACCGGGACACTTAACACCGGGGAGCTGTTTTTT. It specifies CATSDTGTLNTGELFF.

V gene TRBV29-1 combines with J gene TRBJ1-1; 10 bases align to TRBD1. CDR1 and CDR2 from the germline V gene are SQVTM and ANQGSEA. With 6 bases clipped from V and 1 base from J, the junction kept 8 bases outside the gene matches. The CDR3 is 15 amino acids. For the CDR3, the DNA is TGCAGCGTACGAAAGCGGACAGGGGGGAACACTGAAGCTTTCTTT. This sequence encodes CSVRKRTGGNTEAFF.

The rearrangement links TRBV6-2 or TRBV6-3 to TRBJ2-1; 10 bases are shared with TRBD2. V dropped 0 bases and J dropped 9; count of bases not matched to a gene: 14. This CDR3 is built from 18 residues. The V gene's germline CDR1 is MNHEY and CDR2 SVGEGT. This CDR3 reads CASSYSSGGAPTSGEQFF. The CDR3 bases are TGTGCCAGCAGTTACTCGAGCGGGGGGGCTCCTACAAGCGGTGAGCAGTTCTTC.